The sequence of this TCR beta chain was determined in a study of control samples from healthy donors and cancer patients. Using immunoSEQ multiplex PCR, the repertoire was profiled, and TCRdb retains in-frame clones only, with some absent. The sample contains some 130,000 clones, about 93% of which appear only once. This CDR3 has 15 amino acids. Germline CDR1 is MGHRA and CDR2 is YSYEKL. Trimming removed 1 base at V and 3 bases at J, with 10 bases between. The sample was PBMCs. The TCR comes from a man over 45 with head and neck cancer. The V call is TRBV4-1, the J call TRBJ1-5, with D unresolved. Written as DNA, the CDR3 is TGCGCCAGCAGCCAAGTAGGGAAGGTCAATCAGCCCCAGCATTTT. This encodes CASSQVGKVNQPQHF.